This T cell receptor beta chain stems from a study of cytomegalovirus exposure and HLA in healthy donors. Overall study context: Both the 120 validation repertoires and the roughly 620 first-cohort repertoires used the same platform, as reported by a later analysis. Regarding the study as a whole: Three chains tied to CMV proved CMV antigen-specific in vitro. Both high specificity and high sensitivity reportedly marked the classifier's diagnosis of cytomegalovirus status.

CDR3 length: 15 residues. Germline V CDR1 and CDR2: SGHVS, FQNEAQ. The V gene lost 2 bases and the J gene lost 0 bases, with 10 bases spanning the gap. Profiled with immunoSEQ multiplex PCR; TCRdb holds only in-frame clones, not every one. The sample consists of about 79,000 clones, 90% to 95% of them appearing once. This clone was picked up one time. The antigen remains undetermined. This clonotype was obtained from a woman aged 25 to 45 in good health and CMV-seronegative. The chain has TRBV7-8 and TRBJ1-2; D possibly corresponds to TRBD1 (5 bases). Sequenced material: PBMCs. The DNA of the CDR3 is TGTGCCAGCAGCTTACGCAGGGAGGCTAACTATGGCTACACCTTC. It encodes CASSLRREANYGYTF.